A selection of T cell receptor beta chains follows, all from one sample in a study of blood T cell repertoires in COVID-19. This table comes from immunoSEQ multiplex PCR, and its TCRdb copy is limited to in-frame clones, with some not included. Of 75,000 to 95,000 clones listed, 87% were seen once; the top ten hold more than 0.95%. The material sequenced was peripheral blood. All receptors derive from a human donor in a cohort sampled during active COVID-19. The CDR3 runs from the conserved cysteine through the conserved F or W. A D gene is named only where the DNA matches it firmly. For some rows the clone size is stated as once, few or many, or as a class when expanded; others skip it.

NA	TRBV6-6	TRBJ2-2	NA	TGTGCCAGCAGCCCGACTTCTCCGATTAACACCGGGGAGCTGTTTTTT	CASSPTSPINTGELFF
NA	TRBV2	TRBJ1-5	NA	TGTGCCAGCAGTGAAGCGCAGAGCAATCAGCCCCAGCATTTT	CASSEAQSNQPQHF
NA	TRBV6-5	TRBJ2-7	NA	TGTGCCAGCAGTTCATCGGGTAGCCCCGACGAGCAGTACTTC	CASSSSGSPDEQYF
TRBD1	TRBV6-5	TRBJ1-2	NA	TGTGCCAGCAAGGAGACAGGGGTGCAAGGTGGCTACACCTTC	CASKETGVQGGYTF
TRBD2	TRBV4-2	TRBJ2-3	NA	TGTGCCAGCAGCCAAGCCGGCGGACTTGGCGGGAGTCCTAGCACAGATACGCAGTATTTT	CASSQAGGLGGSPSTDTQYF
TRBD1	TRBV9	TRBJ2-7	NA	TGTGCCAGCAGCGTAATGGGGACAGGACCCTACGAGCAGTACTTC	CASSVMGTGPYEQYF
NA	TRBV5-6	TRBJ2-7	NA	TGTGCCAGCAGCCCCTGGGTAGCGCGCGAGCAGTACTTC	CASSPWVAREQYF
TRBD1	TRBV5-4	TRBJ2-7	NA	TGTGCCAGTGAGGGACAGGGTTTTGCCTACGAGCAGTACTTC	CASEGQGFAYEQYF
TRBD2	TRBV4-2	TRBJ2-7	once	TGTGCCAGCAGCCAAGATGGGATGGGGCTAGCGGGAGGGCCTACCTACGAGCAGTACTTC	CASSQDGMGLAGGPTYEQYF
TRBD1	TRBV27	TRBJ1-1	NA	TGTGCCAGCAGCTACCAGGGGGCGAGGGAGAGCACTGAAGCTTTCTTT	CASSYQGARESTEAFF
TRBD1	TRBV5-4	TRBJ1-3	NA	TGTGCCAGCAGCCCCGGGACAGCCAGGAACACCATATATTTT	CASSPGTARNTIYF
NA	TRBV3-1/TRBV3-2	TRBJ2-2	NA	TGTGCCAGCAGCCAAACGAGCGCGGGTACTACCGGGGAGCTGTTTTTT	CASSQTSAGTTGELFF
NA	TRBV29-1	TRBJ2-2	NA	TGCAGCGTATCCGTCACGGTAAACACCGGGGAGCTGTTTTTT	CSVSVTVNTGELFF
NA	TRBV6-5	TRBJ1-5	NA	TGTGCCAGCAGCCCAAGGACAGACCCCAGGGCCCAGCATTTT	CASSPRTDPRAQHF
NA	TRBV9	TRBJ2-1	NA	TGTGCCAGCAGCGTAGAGACTATTACTTACAATGAGCAGTTCTTC	CASSVETITYNEQFF
NA	TRBV14	TRBJ2-1	NA	TGTGCCAGCAGGATGGGGACCGCTGGCGGGGTGTACAATGAGCAGTTCTTC	CASRMGTAGGVYNEQFF
TRBD1	TRBV28	TRBJ2-1	NA	TGTGCCAGCATCCCCACAGGGGGGAATTACAATGAGCAGTTCTTC	CASIPTGGNYNEQFF
NA	TRBV20-1	TRBJ2-1	NA	TGCAGTGCTCCCCCTAGGAATGAGCAGTTCTTC	CSAPPRNEQFF
TRBD2	TRBV7-9	TRBJ2-1	NA	TGTGCCAGCAGCTTAGTCACTAGCGGGAGGGATGAGCAGTTCTTC	CASSLVTSGRDEQFF
TRBD1	TRBV9	TRBJ2-2	NA	TGTGCCAGCAGCGTAGTGTCAGGGGGACACACCGGGGAGCTGTTTTTT	CASSVVSGGHTGELFF
NA	TRBV7-9	TRBJ1-1	NA	TGTGCCAGCAGCTTGCGACAGCCACATGAAGCTTTCTTT	CASSLRQPHEAFF
TRBD2	TRBV7-3	TRBJ2-3	NA	TGTGCCAGCAGCTTTACGCCGGGGACTAGCGGGACCCATACGCAGTATTTT	CASSFTPGTSGTHTQYF
NA	TRBV15	TRBJ2-1	NA	TGTGCCACCAGCAGACCCCGGGGGCTAGCGGCGGACAATGAGCAGTTCTTC	CATSRPRGLAADNEQFF
TRBD1	TRBV28	TRBJ1-5	NA	TGTGCCAGCAGTTATGGACAGGCATATAGCAATCAGCCCCAGCATTTT	CASSYGQAYSNQPQHF
TRBD1	TRBV9	TRBJ1-1	NA	TGTGCCAGCAGCGTAGAGGGGACAGGGGTGGAAGCTTTCTTT	CASSVEGTGVEAFF
NA	TRBV28	TRBJ2-3	once	TGTGCCAGCAGTGCGTTCCAGGGGAGAACAGATACGCAGTATTTT	CASSAFQGRTDTQYF
NA	TRBV5-1	TRBJ2-1	NA	TGCGCCAGCAGCTTGGTTCTAGCACAGAACAATGAGCAGTTCTTC	CASSLVLAQNNEQFF
NA	TRBV6-6	TRBJ1-2	NA	TGTGCCAGCAAAACCCCAGGCGCCGGCTATGGCTACACCTTC	CASKTPGAGYGYTF
TRBD2	TRBV5-8	TRBJ2-1	NA	TGTGCCAGCAGCTTGACTAGCGGGAAGTTCAATGAGCAGTTCTTC	CASSLTSGKFNEQFF
TRBD1	TRBV6-5	TRBJ1-1	NA	TGTGCCAGCAGCCCCCGGACAGGGGTGAACACTGAAGCTTTCTTT	CASSPRTGVNTEAFF
NA	TRBV5-1	TRBJ2-3	NA	TGCGCCAGCAGCCTCCAGAATACGCAGTATTTT	CASSLQNTQYF
NA	TRBV28	TRBJ1-2	NA	TGTGCCAGCAGTACCACTAACCAGTACTATGGCTACACCTTC	CASSTTNQYYGYTF
NA	TRBV4-1	TRBJ2-1	NA	TGCGCCAGCAGCCAGCTAGCTACCTCCTACAATGAGCAGTTCTTC	CASSQLATSYNEQFF
TRBD1	TRBV28	TRBJ1-5	NA	TGTGCCAGCAGTTTGGTACAGGGGAATCAGCCCCAGCATTTT	CASSLVQGNQPQHF
NA	TRBV5-1	TRBJ2-1	NA	TGCGCCAGCAGCCCCCAACTGGGCTCTGAGCAGTTCTTC	CASSPQLGSEQFF
NA	TRBV19	TRBJ2-7	NA	TGTGCCAGTAGTATATTAAGCGGCTACTCCTACGAGCAGTACTTC	CASSILSGYSYEQYF
TRBD2	TRBV11-2	TRBJ2-3	NA	TGTGCCAGCAGCGATGGTCCCTTAGCGGGACTTAGCACAGATACGCAGTATTTT	CASSDGPLAGLSTDTQYF
NA	TRBV7-8	TRBJ2-2	NA	TGTGCCAGCAGCCGTGACAGTACCGGGGAGCTGTTTTTT	CASSRDSTGELFF
NA	TRBV11-3	TRBJ2-1	NA	TGTGCCAGCAGCTTAGGGGGGGACCTACCCAATGAGCAGTTCTTC	CASSLGGDLPNEQFF
NA	TRBV27	TRBJ2-1	NA	TGTGCCAGCAGTTTCCCCGGGGGACACAATGAGCAGTTCTTC	CASSFPGGHNEQFF
TRBD1	TRBV9	TRBJ2-1	NA	TGTGCCAGCAGCGTAGTCCCCCCGGGACAGGGTGGCAATGAGCAGTTCTTC	CASSVVPPGQGGNEQFF
TRBD1	TRBV19	TRBJ1-1	NA	TGTGCCAGTAAGGACAGGGGGAACACTGAAGCTTTCTTT	CASKDRGNTEAFF
NA	TRBV9	TRBJ1-5	NA	TGTGCCAGCAGCGTTGGGCCTTCGGCCAATCAGCCCCAGCATTTT	CASSVGPSANQPQHF
NA	TRBV5-1	TRBJ1-1	NA	TGCGCCAGCAGCTTGGTGGGCCACACTGAAGCTTTCTTT	CASSLVGHTEAFF
TRBD2	TRBV6-2/TRBV6-3	TRBJ2-1	NA	TGTGCCAGCAGTTACGTTGCGGGAGAGGCCTACAATGAGCAGTTCTTC	CASSYVAGEAYNEQFF
NA	TRBV27	TRBJ1-5	NA	TGTGCCAGCAGTTCCCCGGACAGAGAAAGCAATCAGCCCCAGCATTTT	CASSSPDRESNQPQHF
NA	TRBV4-1	TRBJ2-3	NA	TGCGCCAGCAGCCAAATAGGGGAAAAGGATACGCAGTATTTT	CASSQIGEKDTQYF
TRBD1	TRBV19	TRBJ2-1	once	TGTGCCACTCAAAGGACAGGGGGGATCGGGGAGCAGTTCTTC	CATQRTGGIGEQFF
NA	TRBV3-1/TRBV3-2	TRBJ2-7	once	TGTGCCAGCAGCCAGGCAGGGGGGCAGGGAAAGCAGTACTTC	CASSQAGGQGKQYF
NA	TRBV27	TRBJ1-1	NA	TGTGCCAGCAGGAGGGGGGGATCGAACACTGAAGCTTTCTTT	CASRRGGSNTEAFF